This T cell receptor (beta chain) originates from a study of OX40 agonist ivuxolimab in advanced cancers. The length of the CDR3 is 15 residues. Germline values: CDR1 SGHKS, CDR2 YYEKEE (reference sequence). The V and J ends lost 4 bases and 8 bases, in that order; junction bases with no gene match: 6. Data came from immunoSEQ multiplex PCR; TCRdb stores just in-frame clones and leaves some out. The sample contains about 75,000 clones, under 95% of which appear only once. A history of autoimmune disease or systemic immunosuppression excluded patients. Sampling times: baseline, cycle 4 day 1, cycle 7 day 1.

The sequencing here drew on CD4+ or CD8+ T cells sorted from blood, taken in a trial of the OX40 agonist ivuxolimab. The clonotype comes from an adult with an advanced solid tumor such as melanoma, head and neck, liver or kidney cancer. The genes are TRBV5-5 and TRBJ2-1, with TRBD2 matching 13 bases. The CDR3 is CASSPRTSGSDEQFF. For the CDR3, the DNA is TGTGCCAGCAGCCCGAGGACTAGCGGGAGTGATGAGCAGTTCTTC.